This passage covers 14 T cell receptor beta chains from one sample sequenced in a study of OX40 agonist ivuxolimab in advanced cancers. Repertoires were generated with immunoSEQ multiplex PCR, while TCRdb's copy carries only in-frame clones and drops some. The sample has some 71,000 clones; roughly 84% are singletons. The specimen comprised CD4+ or CD8+ T cells sorted from blood, sampled in a trial of the OX40 agonist ivuxolimab. Receptor source: an adult with an advanced solid tumor such as melanoma, head and neck, liver or kidney cancer.

Only a few counts were recorded for this clone. V and J are TRBV5-1 and TRBJ2-7; TRBD1 is a possible D gene (5 bases). The CDR3 is 14 amino acids. Looked up from germline, CDR1 is SGHRS and CDR2 is YFSETQ. V dropped 5 bases and J dropped 3 bases, with 15 bases sitting between them. CDR3 amino acids: CASSQPGQVYEQYF. The DNA of the CDR3 is TGCGCCAGCAGTCAACCCGGACAAGTCTACGAGCAGTACTTC.

This clone was seen a few times. The rearrangement links TRBV5-5 to TRBJ2-7, with 11 nucleotides matching TRBD1. The CDR3 length is 16 residues. CDR1 and CDR2 (germline): SGHKS, YYEKEE (reference sequence). V was pared by 1 base and J by 2 bases, with 5 bases of the junction left unmatched. The CDR3 loop reads CASSLLPGQGAYEQYF. As DNA, the CDR3 is TGTGCCAGCAGCTTGCTTCCGGGACAGGGGGCCTACGAGCAGTACTTC.

V gene TRBV15 combines with J gene TRBJ2-5; the D gene is possibly TRBD2 (6 bases). V was cut by 3 bases and J by 1 base, with 12 bases left in between. Germline CDR1 and CDR2: LNHNV and YYDKDF (reference sequence). The CDR3 runs to 15 residues. This CDR3 reads CATSREGWVQETQYF. The CDR3 DNA follows: TGTGCCACCAGCAGGGAGGGGTGGGTCCAAGAGACCCAGTACTTC.

The chain combines TRBV4-2 with TRBJ2-1, with 7 bases matching TRBD1. V was pared by 3 bases and J by 1 base, with 9 bases of the junction left unmatched. There are 17 residues in the CDR3. Germline V gives CDR1 LGHNA, CDR2 YNFKEQ. CDR3 region: CASSQGVGQVSYNEQFF. The CDR3 DNA is TGTGCCAGCAGCCAGGGGGTAGGACAGGTTTCCTACAATGAGCAGTTCTTC.

The chain recombines TRBV21-1 with TRBJ2-3; the DNA was not compared with TRBD2, the D call given in the table. TRBV21-1 is a recognized pseudogene. The CDR3 has 14 residues. The CDR3 spells CARIAGGPTDTQYF. CDR3 nucleotide sequence: TGTGCCAGGATAGCGGGAGGGCCCACAGATACGCAGTATTTT.

This clone was seen at least ten times. CDR3 sequence reads: CASAQISNQPQHF. The CDR3, as DNA: TGTGCCAGCGCTCAAATCAGCAATCAGCCCCAGCATTTT. This chain connects TRBV2 to TRBJ1-5, with D uncertain. This CDR3 is 13 amino acids long. V was clipped by 8 bases and J by 1 base, with 9 bases between them. Germline V gene lookup returns CDR1 SNHLY and CDR2 FYNNEI.

The chain joins TRBV11-2 to TRBJ2-3, with 7 nucleotides matching TRBD2. Trimming cost V 2 bases and J 0 bases; bases outside gene matches: 5. Germline loops: CDR1 SGHAT, CDR2 FQNNGV. The length of the CDR3 is 16 residues. CDR3 sequence: CASSLLGGGSTDTQYF. The CDR3 region has the DNA TGTGCCAGCAGCTTATTAGGCGGGGGAAGCACAGATACGCAGTATTTT.

The chain uses TRBV7-9 and TRBJ1-1, with unresolved D. V lost 3 bases, J lost 4 bases, and 12 bases lay in between. There are 14 residues in the CDR3. Germline-derived CDR1 and CDR2 are SEHNR and FQNEAQ (reference sequence). The CDR3 region has the DNA TGTGCCAGCAGCTTCCGGACCGAAGTCACTGAAGCTTTCTTT. Its protein product is CASSFRTEVTEAFF.

The chain is built from TRBV10-3 and TRBJ2-2; D gene uncertain. V shed 0 bases and J shed 1 base, with 12 bases lying between them. The CDR3 length is 17 residues. Germline V CDR1 and CDR2: ENHRY, SYGVKD. The CDR3 nucleotides read TGTGCCATCAGTGAGTCCTTTCCGGGTCTGAACACCGGGGAGCTGTTTTTT. This sequence encodes CAISESFPGLNTGELFF.

This rearrangement joins TRBV2 to TRBJ1-2; tentative D call: TRBD1 (6 bases). Germline V CDR1 and CDR2: SNHLY, FYNNEI. V lost 6 bases and J lost 2, with 16 bases in between. There are 15 residues in the CDR3. The CDR3 DNA is TGTGCCAGCAGCGGACAGAAGTCCCTCAACTATGGCTACACCTTC. This encodes CASSGQKSLNYGYTF.

This chain connects TRBV5-6 to TRBJ1-6; 7 nucleotides line up with TRBD1. V lost 1 base to trimming and J lost 10 bases; unmatched junction nucleotides: 8. This CDR3 has 15 residues. CDR1 is SGHDT and CDR2 is YYEEEE in the germline V gene. The CDR3 spells CASSLRGRLGSPLHF. DNA for the CDR3: TGTGCCAGCAGCTTGAGGGGGCGCCTGGGGTCACCCCTCCACTTT.

A single count supports this clone. The V gene is TRBV28, the J gene TRBJ2-7; either TRBD1 or TRBD2 may supply D (6 bases each). The V end lost 5 bases, the J end lost 3 bases, and 23 bases lay between the germline ends. The CDR3 contains 17 residues. From germline, CDR1 is MDHEN and CDR2 SYDVKM. The chain's CDR3 is CASSPPRGPTTYYEQYF. The CDR3 region has the DNA TGTGCCAGCAGTCCTCCCCGGGGGCCAACAACCTACTACGAGCAGTACTTC. Full variable domain (outside the CDR3, taken from reference TRBV28 and TRBJ2-7): DVKVTQSSRYLVKRTGEKVFLECVQDMDHENMFWYRQDPGLGLRLIYFSYDVKMKEKGDIPEGYSVSREKKERFSLILESASTNQTSMYLCASSPPRGPTTYYEQYFGPGTRLTVT.

The gene calls are TRBV5-8 and TRBJ2-7, with 7 nucleotides matching TRBD1. Trimming removed 3 bases from V and 5 bases from J; junction bases left unmatched: 2. The CDR3 is made up of 12 amino acids. The germline V gene has CDR1 SGHTS and CDR2 YDEGEE. CDR3 residues: CASSWDRDEQYF. For the CDR3, the DNA is TGTGCCAGCAGCTGGGACAGAGACGAGCAGTACTTC.

The chain couples TRBV19 to TRBJ1-5, with D perhaps matching TRBD1 (5 bases). In germline, CDR1 is LNHDA, CDR2 SQIVND (reference sequence). The CDR3 runs 12 residues. The ends were cut back, 7 bases at V and 7 bases at J, with 11 bases in the middle. CDR3 amino acids: CASNWGRQPQHF. CDR3 nucleotides: TGTGCCAGTAATTGGGGGAGGCAGCCCCAGCATTTT. Variable domain in full (rest from reference TRBV19 and TRBJ1-5): DGGITQSPKYLFRKEGQNVTLSCEQNLNHDAMYWYRQDPGQGLRLIYYSQIVNDFQKGDIAEGYSVSREKKESFPLTVTSAQKNPTAFYLCASNWGRQPQHFGDGTRLSIL.